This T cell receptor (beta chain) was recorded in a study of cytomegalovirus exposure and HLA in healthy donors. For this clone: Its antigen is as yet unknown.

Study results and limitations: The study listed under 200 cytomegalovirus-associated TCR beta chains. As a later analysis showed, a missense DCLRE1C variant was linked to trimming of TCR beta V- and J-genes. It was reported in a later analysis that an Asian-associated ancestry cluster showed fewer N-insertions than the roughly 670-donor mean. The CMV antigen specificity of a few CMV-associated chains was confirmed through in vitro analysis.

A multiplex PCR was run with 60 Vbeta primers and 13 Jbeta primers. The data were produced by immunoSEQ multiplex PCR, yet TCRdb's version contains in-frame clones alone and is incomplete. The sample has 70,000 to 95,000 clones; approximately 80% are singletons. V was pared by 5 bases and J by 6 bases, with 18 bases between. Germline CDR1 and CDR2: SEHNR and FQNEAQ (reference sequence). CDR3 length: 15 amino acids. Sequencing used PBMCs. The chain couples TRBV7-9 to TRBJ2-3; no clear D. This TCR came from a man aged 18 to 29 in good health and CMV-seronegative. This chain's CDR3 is CASSIVIGFRDTQYF. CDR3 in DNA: TGTGCCAGCAGCATAGTTATCGGTTTTCGGGATACGCAGTATTTT.